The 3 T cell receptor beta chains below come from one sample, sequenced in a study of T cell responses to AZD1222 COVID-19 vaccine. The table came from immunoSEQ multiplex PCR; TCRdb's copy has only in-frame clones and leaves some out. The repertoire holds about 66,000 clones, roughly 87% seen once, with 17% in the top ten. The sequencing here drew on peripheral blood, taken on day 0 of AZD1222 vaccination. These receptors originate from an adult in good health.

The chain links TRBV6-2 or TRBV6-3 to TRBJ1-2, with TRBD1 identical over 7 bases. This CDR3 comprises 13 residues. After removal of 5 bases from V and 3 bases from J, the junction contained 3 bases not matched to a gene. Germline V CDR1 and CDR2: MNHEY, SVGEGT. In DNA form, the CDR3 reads TGTGCCAGCAGTGACGGGACAGACTATGGCTACACCTTC. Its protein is CASSDGTDYGYTF.

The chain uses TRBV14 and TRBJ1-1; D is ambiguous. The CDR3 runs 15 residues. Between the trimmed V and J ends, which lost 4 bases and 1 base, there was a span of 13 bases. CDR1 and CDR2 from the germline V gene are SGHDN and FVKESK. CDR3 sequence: CASSRAISWNTEAFF. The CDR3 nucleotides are TGTGCCAGCAGCCGAGCCATTTCATGGAACACTGAAGCTTTCTTT.

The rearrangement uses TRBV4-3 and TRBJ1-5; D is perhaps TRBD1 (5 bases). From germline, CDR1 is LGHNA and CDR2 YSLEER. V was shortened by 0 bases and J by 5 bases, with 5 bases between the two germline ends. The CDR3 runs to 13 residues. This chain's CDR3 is CASSQDRDQPQHF. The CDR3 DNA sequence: TGCGCCAGCAGCCAAGACAGGGATCAGCCCCAGCATTTT.